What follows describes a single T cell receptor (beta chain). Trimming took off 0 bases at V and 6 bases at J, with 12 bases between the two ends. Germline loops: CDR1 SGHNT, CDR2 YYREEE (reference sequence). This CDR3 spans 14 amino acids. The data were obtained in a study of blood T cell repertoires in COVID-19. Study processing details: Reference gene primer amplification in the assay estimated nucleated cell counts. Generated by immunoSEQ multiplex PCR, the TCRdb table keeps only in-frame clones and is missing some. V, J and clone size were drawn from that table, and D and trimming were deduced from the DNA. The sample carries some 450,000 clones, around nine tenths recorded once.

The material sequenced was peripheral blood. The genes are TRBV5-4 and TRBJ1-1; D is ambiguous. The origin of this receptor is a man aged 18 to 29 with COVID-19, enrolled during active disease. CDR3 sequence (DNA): TGTGCCAGCAGCTTGGCCATTTCCGGTTCTGAAGCTTTCTTT. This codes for CASSLAISGSEAFF.